The clone carrying this T cell receptor beta chain was seen more than once but under ten times. These data belong to a study of shared clonotypes between healthy human individuals. The CDR3 length is 14 residues. Trimming stripped 1 base from V and 5 bases from J, with 12 bases between. The germline CDR1 and CDR2 sequences are SGHNT and YENEEA. Combining CD45RO+ cells with CCR7-negative CD45RA+ TemRA cells gave CD8 memory. This table comes from immunoSEQ multiplex PCR, and its TCRdb copy is limited to in-frame clones, with some not included. The table lists some 100,000 clones, about 63% of them singletons.

This clonotype originated in a woman in her thirties in good health. The source material was memory CD8+ T cells sorted from blood. Subset indicated: CD45RO+ cells pooled with CCR7-negative TemRA cells. The rearrangement links TRBV11-3 to TRBJ2-7, with D perhaps TRBD1 (5 bases). In DNA, the CDR3 is TGTGCCAGCAGCTTAGGTCCGACAGACGACGAGCAGTACTTC. It yields the protein CASSLGPTDDEQYF. The full variable domain, with the rest looked up from reference TRBV11-3 and TRBJ2-7, is EAGVVQSPRYKIIEKKQPVAFWCNPISGHNTLYWYLQNLGQGPELLIRYENEEAVDDSQLPKDRFSAERLKGVDSTLKIQPAELGDSAVYLCASSLGPTDDEQYFGPGTRLTVT.